The 17 T cell receptor beta chains below were found in one sample sequenced in a study of blood T cell repertoires in COVID-19. TCRdb's table, derived via immunoSEQ multiplex PCR, lists solely in-frame clones and lacks some. The sample shows about 190,000 clones, around 91% of them seen only once. The sequencing sample was made of peripheral blood. Receptors were obtained from a man aged 45-65 years with acute or convalescent COVID-19.

This clone was recorded once. This rearrangement joins TRBV9 to TRBJ1-1; 7 positions match TRBD1. The germline gives CDR1 SGDLS, CDR2 YYNGEE. There are 15 residues in the CDR3. V lost 2 bases to trimming and J lost 5 bases; unmatched junction nucleotides: 9. CDR3 DNA: TGTGCCAGCAGCGTTGAATGGGACAGCAGGACTGAAGCTTTCTTT. It codes for CASSVEWDSRTEAFF.

This clone was detected once. The CDR3 nucleotides read TGTGCCAGCAAGGGTTCGGGGGGCGCATGGGAGACCCAGTACTTC. Residues: CASKGSGGAWETQYF. This chain links TRBV7-2 with TRBJ2-5; TRBD2 is a possible D gene (7 bases). This CDR3 contains 15 residues. Germline CDR1 and CDR2: SGHTA and FQGNSA. Deletions cut 7 bases from V and 5 bases from J, with 20 bases between.

The V call is TRBV7-9, the J call TRBJ1-6; possible D gene TRBD1, 6 bases. Germline V lookup: CDR1 SEHNR, CDR2 FQNEAQ (reference sequence). The CDR3 length is 18 residues. The ends were cut back, 1 base at V and 1 base at J, with 14 bases in the middle. In DNA, the CDR3 is TGTGCCAGCAGCTTAGGTACAGGGAGAAGTTCCTATAATTCACCCCTCCACTTT. Protein product: CASSLGTGRSSYNSPLHF.

The V and J genes are TRBV7-9 and TRBJ2-7; 8 nucleotides agree with TRBD2. The CDR3 loop spans 15 amino acids. CDR1 is SEHNR and CDR2 is FQNEAQ in the germline V gene (reference sequence). The trim removed 3 bases at V and 6 bases at J, leaving 10 bases unmatched. CDR3 sequence reads: CASSFRSGGIAEQYV. The CDR3 DNA reads as TGTGCCAGCAGCTTTAGATCGGGGGGGATTGCCGAGCAGTACGTC.

The rearrangement links TRBV30 to TRBJ1-5; D might be TRBD1 (5 bases). The germline V and J ends were trimmed by 0 bases and 9 bases, with 15 bases remaining between them. There are 14 residues in the CDR3. The germline gives CDR1 GTSNPN, CDR2 SVGIG (reference sequence). This CDR3 is CAWSVGVGVGPQHF. DNA for the CDR3: TGTGCCTGGAGTGTAGGTGTAGGGGTAGGGCCCCAGCATTTT.

The chain combines TRBV7-9 with TRBJ2-2; tentatively, D is TRBD2 (6 bases). This CDR3 region has 18 residues. Between the trimmed V and J ends, which lost 3 bases and 1 base, there was a span of 18 bases. From germline, CDR1 is SEHNR and CDR2 FQNEAQ (reference sequence). CDR3 residues: CASSFGGDSSGNTGELFF. In DNA form, the CDR3 reads TGTGCCAGCAGCTTTGGGGGAGATAGTAGCGGGAACACCGGGGAGCTGTTTTTT.

The J gene is TRBJ1-3, the V gene TRBV10-3, with 8 bases that match TRBD1. CDR1 is ENHRY and CDR2 is SYGVKD in the germline V gene. J gave up 4 bases and V 10 bases, and 6 bases lay outside the gene matches. This CDR3 has 13 amino acids. The CDR3 nucleotides are TGTGCCACCATACAGGGGGGCGGAAACACCATATATTTT. Translated, it gives CATIQGGGNTIYF.

This chain links TRBV28 with TRBJ1-5; TRBD1 might be the D (6 bases). CDR3 length: 16 amino acids. V was clipped by 4 bases and J by 2 bases, with 15 bases between them. Germline V gives CDR1 MDHEN, CDR2 SYDVKM. The CDR3 reads CASSWGFRGGNQPQHF. The CDR3 nucleotides are TGTGCCAGCAGTTGGGGATTCAGGGGTGGCAATCAGCCCCAGCATTTT. Full variable domain (rest looked up from reference TRBV28 and TRBJ1-5): DVKVTQSSRYLVKRTGEKVFLECVQDMDHENMFWYRQDPGLGLRLIYFSYDVKMKEKGDIPEGYSVSREKKERFSLILESASTNQTSMYLCASSWGFRGGNQPQHFGDGTRLSIL.

This sequence joins TRBV30 and TRBJ1-1, with D possibly TRBD1 on 5 matching bases. CDR1 and CDR2 (germline): GTSNPN, SVGIG (reference sequence). The CDR3 covers 14 residues. Trimming shortened V by 0 bases and J by 11 bases, and 19 bases separated the two germline ends. CDR3 loop: CAWSVDRILYPAFF. CDR3 bases: TGTGCCTGGAGTGTAGACAGAATCCTATACCCGGCTTTCTTT. The full variable domain, with the rest looked up from reference TRBV30 and TRBJ1-1, is SQTIHQWPATLVQPVGSPLSLECTVEGTSNPNLYWYRQAAGRGLQLLFYSVGIGQISSEVPQNLSASRPQDRQFILSSKKLLLSDSGFYLCAWSVDRILYPAFFGQGTRLTVV.

The genes are TRBV5-1 and TRBJ1-2; a possible D gene is TRBD1 (5 bases). V was pared by 4 bases and J by 3 bases, with 10 bases between. Germline loops: CDR1 SGHRS, CDR2 YFSETQ. The CDR3 is 13 amino acids. CDR3 nucleotides: TGCGCCAGCAGCGTGGACACCTACTATGGCTACACCTTC. This sequence encodes CASSVDTYYGYTF.

The genes are TRBV10-2 and TRBJ2-7, with D unclear. There are 14 residues in the CDR3. Germline-derived CDR1 and CDR2 are WSHSY and SAAADI. Between the trimmed V and J ends, which lost 10 bases and 2 bases, there was a span of 18 bases. The CDR3 DNA is TGCGCCACGATCTCACTCGACAATCCCTACGAGCAGTACTTC. Amino acids: CATISLDNPYEQYF.

The V and J genes are TRBV24-1 and TRBJ1-4, with a weak D call TRBD1 (6 bases). V was clipped by 4 bases and J by 5 bases, with 13 bases between them. Germline CDR1 KGHDR, CDR2 SFDVKD. The CDR3 contains 15 residues. The DNA of the CDR3 is TGTGCCACCAGTGACACACAGGGAACAAATGAAAAACTGTTTTTT. It codes for CATSDTQGTNEKLFF.

The V call is TRBV19, the J call TRBJ1-6, with 8 bases matching TRBD1. With V trimmed by 2 bases and J by 5 bases, 5 bases remained unmatched. Germline loops: CDR1 LNHDA, CDR2 SQIVND (reference sequence). The CDR3 extends over 16 amino acids. CDR3 in amino acids: CASSIRTGRNNSPLHF. CDR3 in DNA: TGTGCCAGTAGTATAAGGACAGGGAGAAATAATTCACCCCTCCACTTT.

The V call is TRBV28, the J call TRBJ1-6, with 12 nucleotides matching TRBD1. This CDR3 has 18 residues. In germline, CDR1 is MDHEN, CDR2 SYDVKM. V shed 4 bases, J shed 2 bases, and the junction held 6 bases outside the gene matches. CDR3 sequence reads: CASSSSGTGGAYNSPLHF. As DNA, the CDR3 is TGTGCCAGCAGTTCCTCTGGGACAGGGGGCGCCTATAATTCACCCCTCCACTTT.

The gene calls are TRBV29-1 and TRBJ2-3; TRBD1 agrees at 7 bases. V lost 8 bases, J lost 0 bases, and 8 bases stayed unmatched. The CDR3 has 14 residues. Germline V CDR1 and CDR2: SQVTM, ANQGSEA. The CDR3, as DNA: TGCAGCACTAGGGGGACAGAGAGCACAGATACGCAGTATTTT. This gives the protein CSTRGTESTDTQYF.

This clone has just a few counts. The chain employs TRBV11-2 and TRBJ1-3; D ambiguous. Germline V lookup: CDR1 SGHAT, CDR2 FQNNGV. V was trimmed by 3 bases and J by 0 bases, leaving 18 bases between them. The CDR3 extends over 18 amino acids. CDR3 sequence reads: CASSLVFHQKHSGNTIYF. The CDR3 DNA is TGTGCCAGCAGCTTGGTGTTTCACCAGAAACACTCTGGAAACACCATATATTTT.

The chain links TRBV28 to TRBJ2-1; TRBD1 matches at 9 bases. Germline assignment: CDR1 MDHEN and CDR2 SYDVKM. V gave up 7 bases and J gave up 0 bases; unmatched junction bases: 4. The CDR3 length is 15 residues. The CDR3 sequence: CASNPTGGSYNEQFF. The CDR3, as DNA: TGTGCCAGCAATCCGACAGGGGGCTCCTACAATGAGCAGTTCTTC.